One and the same sample provided the 16 T cell receptor beta chains below, sequenced in a study of blood T cell repertoires in COVID-19. Method: immunoSEQ multiplex PCR; TCRdb's copy keeps in-frame clones and lacks some. The table has about 200,000 clones, approximately 82% seen once; the top ten hold 12%. The specimen was peripheral blood. Source of these receptors: a woman aged 40 to 50 with acute or convalescent COVID-19.

There are a few counts of this clone. The rearrangement links TRBV7-9 to TRBJ2-2, with D perhaps TRBD2 (5 bases). The V end was cut by 2 bases, the J end by 2 bases, with 12 bases between. The CDR3 is 16 amino acids. Germline V gene lookup returns CDR1 SEHNR and CDR2 FQNEAQ (reference sequence). CDR3 protein: CASSLIVRGNTGELFF. The DNA of the CDR3 is TGTGCCAGCAGCTTAATAGTACGGGGTAACACCGGGGAGCTGTTTTTT.

The chain joins TRBV18 to TRBJ2-2; 10 nucleotides align to TRBD2. This CDR3 spans 16 amino acids. CDR1 is KGHSH, CDR2 LQKENI, per germline. J was trimmed by 6 bases and V by 3 bases; bases with no gene match: 7. CDR3 sequence reads: CASSPPGLANSGELFF. In nucleotides, the CDR3 is TGTGCCAGCTCACCTCCGGGACTAGCGAATTCCGGGGAGCTGTTTTTT.

The chain uses TRBV4-1 and TRBJ1-2, with unresolved D. The germline CDR1 and CDR2 sequences are MGHRA and YSYEKL. Trimming shortened V by 0 bases and J by 8 bases, and 16 bases separated the two germline ends. CDR3 length: 15 residues. The CDR3, as DNA: TGCGCCAGCAGCCAAGATGCGGTCGGCAAATCAGGCTACACCTTC. This translates into CASSQDAVGKSGYTF.

The V call is TRBV6-1, the J call TRBJ2-7; no firm D call. Between the trimmed V and J ends, which lost 3 bases and 0 bases, there was a span of 12 bases. The V gene's germline CDR1 is MNHNS and CDR2 SASEGT. CDR3 length: 15 residues. The CDR3 region is CASSDRTVGSYEQYF. The CDR3 DNA follows: TGTGCCAGCAGTGATCGAACAGTGGGCTCCTACGAGCAGTACTTC.

V is TRBV27 and J is TRBJ2-3, with TRBD2 matching 7 bases. This CDR3 has 17 residues. Germline-derived CDR1 and CDR2 are MNHEY and SMNVEV (reference sequence). Trimming at V came to 3 bases and at J to 0 bases, leaving 9 bases not matched to a gene. The CDR3 sequence: CASSLGGRVPSTDTQYF. The DNA for the CDR3 is TGTGCCAGCAGTTTGGGCGGGAGAGTGCCTAGCACAGATACGCAGTATTTT.

The chain recombines TRBV2 with TRBJ2-7; 9 positions match TRBD1. The CDR3 spans 15 residues. The V gene end was trimmed by 4 bases and the J gene end by 4 bases; junction bases not matched to a gene: 8. Germline V gene lookup returns CDR1 SNHLY and CDR2 FYNNEI. The CDR3 bases are TGTGCCAGCAGTGGGACAGGGGTGACCTCTTACGAGCAGTACTTC. It codes for CASSGTGVTSYEQYF.

The chain joins TRBV7-8 to TRBJ1-2; D may be TRBD1 (5 bases). The CDR3 covers 12 residues. Germline values: CDR1 SGHVS, CDR2 FQNEAQ. Trimming took off 5 bases at V and 7 bases at J, with 11 bases between the two ends. CDR3: CASSAGLGGYTF. The CDR3 DNA is TGTGCCAGCAGCGCGGGGCTAGGTGGCTACACCTTC.

This chain links TRBV6-2 or TRBV6-3 with TRBJ2-3, with 7 positions matching TRBD2. Germline assignment: CDR1 MNHEY and CDR2 SVGEGT. The CDR3 has 17 amino acids. V trimming: 3 bases; J trimming: 0 bases; junction bases outside the gene matches: 9. CDR3 amino acids: CASSYPTPGLSTDTQYF. Here the CDR3 DNA reads TGTGCCAGCAGTTATCCGACCCCGGGACTAAGCACAGATACGCAGTATTTT.

The chain carries TRBV19 and TRBJ1-2; the D is unclear. CDR1 and CDR2 (germline): LNHDA, SQIVND (reference sequence). The ends were cut back, 7 bases at V and 4 bases at J, with 10 bases in the middle. The CDR3 sequence is 12 residues long. CDR3 sequence reads: CASNEASYGYTF. CDR3 bases: TGTGCCAGTAATGAAGCTTCCTATGGCTACACCTTC.

This clone was seen more than once but under ten times. The chain recombines TRBV15 with TRBJ2-7; 7 bases align to TRBD1. The CDR3 spans 17 residues. The ends lost 0 bases at V and 2 bases at J; junction bases unmatched: 10. Germline loops: CDR1 LNHNV, CDR2 YYDKDF (reference sequence). CDR3 DNA sequence: TGTGCCACCAGCAGAGATCCCGGGACAGACCTTGCCTACGAGCAGTACTTC. Protein product: CATSRDPGTDLAYEQYF.

This clone was seen only once. This chain joins TRBV19 and TRBJ2-4, with TRBD1 matching over 8 bases. The CDR3 runs 16 residues. CDR1 and CDR2 from the germline V gene are LNHDA and SQIVND (reference sequence). After removal of 3 bases from V and 0 bases from J, the junction contained 4 bases not matched to a gene. CDR3 sequence reads: CASSILQGAAKNIQYF. The CDR3 coding sequence is TGTGCCAGTAGTATTCTCCAGGGGGCAGCCAAAAACATTCAGTACTTC.

In this sample, this clone turned up a few times. V usage is TRBV5-5 and J usage is TRBJ1-3, with unresolved D. Trimming cost V 2 bases and J 3 bases, with 12 bases left between them. The V gene's germline CDR1 is SGHKS and CDR2 YYEKEE (reference sequence). The CDR3 sequence is 15 residues long. The CDR3 reads CASSFLGGGGNTIYF. The CDR3 coding sequence is TGTGCCAGCAGCTTTTTGGGAGGAGGTGGAAACACCATATATTTT.

This sequence joins TRBV27 and TRBJ2-3; a weak D match, TRBD1 (5 bases). Trimming removed 7 bases at V and 2 bases at J, with 13 bases between. Germline lookup yields CDR1 MNHEY and CDR2 SMNVEV (reference sequence). CDR3 length: 14 amino acids. In DNA, the CDR3 is TGTGCCAGCATGGGGCGGAGAAACACAGATACGCAGTATTTT. As protein: CASMGRRNTDTQYF.

The chain uses TRBV9 and TRBJ2-1, with 7 nucleotides matching TRBD2. Trimming took 2 bases from V and 9 from J; bases not matched to a gene: 5. Germline CDR1 SGDLS, CDR2 YYNGEE. The CDR3 is 13 residues long. The CDR3 DNA is TGTGCCAGCAGCGTCGGGGGGATCACTGAGCAGTTCTTC. It encodes CASSVGGITEQFF.

The J gene is TRBJ2-1, the V gene TRBV19; possibly TRBD2 for D (5 bases). Germline V gives CDR1 LNHDA, CDR2 SQIVND (reference sequence). This CDR3 has 13 residues. V was trimmed by 5 bases and J by 10 bases, leaving 15 bases between them. This CDR3 is CASSEGRVREQFF. CDR3 DNA sequence: TGTGCCAGTAGTGAGGGTCGGGTTCGGGAGCAGTTCTTC.

The CDR3 sequence: CASINLGDTNSPLHF. CDR3 bases: TGTGCCAGCATAAACCTAGGAGATACTAATTCACCCCTCCACTTT. J is TRBJ1-6 and V is TRBV6-6; D remains unclear. Trimming pared 7 bases from V and 6 bases from J, leaving 16 bases between. This CDR3 spans 15 amino acids. The germline CDR1 and CDR2 sequences are MNHNY and SVGAGI (reference sequence).